This T cell receptor (beta chain) came from a study of blood T cell repertoires in COVID-19 (dated by TCRdb to 2020 to 2022). Concerning the study at large: Samples from collaborators originated in the United States, Italy and Spain and spanned both the acute and convalescent phases of COVID-19. The material from the prospective study consisted of cDNA or gDNA derived from T cells, B-cell-depleted T cells, or PBMCs. Deeply sampled blood TCRbeta repertoires from subjects exposed to, actively infected with, or recovered from COVID-19 were included in the dataset. The repertoires were released in a freely available public database meant as a resource for research on the immune response to SARS-CoV-2. Samples came from the ongoing ImmuneRACE study (first 160 participants) plus 1,254 subjects from 6 global collaborators. Sample metadata almost always included a de-identified subject ID, COVID-19 status, age in years and sex. Where available, HLA class I and class II types were obtained from metadata supplied by the sample provider rather than from assay-based typing.

With regard to this clone: Its antigen is currently not known. Base qualities are not recorded, but no much larger clone differs from it by a single base.

Overall study outcomes, separate from this receptor: The amount of clinical and demographic metadata varied by source and participant and was provided uncurated.

Whole blood was collected in K2EDTA tubes by collaborating institutions according to the institutions' own protocols. For TCRbeta analysis, collaborators shipped samples as frozen whole blood, isolated PBMCs, or DNA extracted from either of those sample types. TCRbeta CDR3 regions were amplified from genomic DNA using the immunoSEQ Assay, a bias-controlled multiplex PCR. The authors' analysis ran thus. Within the assay, amplification of reference gene primers was used to estimate how many nucleated cells each sample contained. To quantify the absolute abundance of each unique TCRbeta CDR3 rearrangement, sequence reads were collapsed and filtered. For each sample, productive Simpson clonality was calculated as the square root of Simpson's diversity index over productive rearrangements. The clones in this table, taken by TCRdb from immuneACCESS, are in-frame only. Not every clone is retained; where verified, under half of the shortfall comes from an unresolved V gene, and the cause of the rest is unknown. The D gene and trimming were derived from the DNA, and the V and J assignments and clone size from that table. The sample records 150,000 to 190,000 clones, 65% to 85% of which are singletons. The biggest ten clones account for around 3.4% of the sample.

Sequenced: peripheral blood. This receptor was obtained from an elderly woman with acute or convalescent COVID-19.

The encoded CDR3 is CASSVNLNTEAFF. DNA sequence: TGTGCCAGCAGTGTTAATCTGAACACTGAAGCTTTCTTT. The chain is encoded by TRBV6-4 joined to TRBJ1-1; there is no confident call for the D gene. CDR1 and CDR2, looked up from the germline V gene, are MRHNA and SNTAGT. The cysteine opens and the phenylalanine closes a CDR3 of 13 amino acids. Left in the record is the CDR3 DNA by itself, 39 bases read in frame from the first base. The trim is 4 bases for V and 0 bases for J, with a gap of 6 bases between the germline ends.